A selection of T cell receptor beta chains follows, all from one sample in a study of cytomegalovirus exposure and HLA in healthy donors. TCRdb's table, derived via immunoSEQ multiplex PCR, lists solely in-frame clones and lacks some. The sample holds 170,000 or so clones; 80% are singletons and the top ten take more than 5%. The sample consisted of PBMCs. The receptors derive from a man aged 35-49 years in good health and CMV-seronegative. Each CDR3 is given with its conserved first and last residue. The D gene is left open where the match is weak.

D | J | V | CDR3
. | TRBJ1-2 | TRBV11-2 | CASSLLIGGGYGYTF
TRBD2 | TRBJ2-7 | TRBV27 | CASRPSGRYEQYF
. | TRBJ1-2 | TRBV29-1 | CSVGDGYTF
TRBD1 | TRBJ2-6 | TRBV4-3 | CASSHLPGQGAVGANVLTF
. | TRBJ1-5 | TRBV30 | CAWSQRGGQSNQPQHF
TRBD1 | TRBJ1-6 | TRBV18 | CASSQKDRVSPLHF
. | TRBJ1-3 | TRBV7-8 | CASSWGGRNTIYF
. | TRBJ1-4 | TRBV9 | CASSTDSGGNEKLFF
TRBD2 | TRBJ2-2 | TRBV6-5 | CASSARGAHDGELFF
. | TRBJ2-3 | TRBV4-3 | CASSQGRGGAGDTQYF
TRBD2 | TRBJ2-1 | TRBV7-2 | CASSYTSGSMSYNEQFF
. | TRBJ1-2 | TRBV9 | CASSVRGAGYGYTF
. | TRBJ2-7 | TRBV5-8 | CASSFRRDYEQYF
. | TRBJ1-1 | TRBV7-2 | CASTKSGRGGGTEAFF
TRBD2 | TRBJ2-1 | TRBV11-2 | CASSLVAGVYNEQFF
TRBD2 | TRBJ2-1 | TRBV11-2 | CASSLGGSVYNEQFF
. | TRBJ2-7 | TRBV28 | CASSSPAEENEQYF
TRBD1 | TRBJ1-5 | TRBV19 | CASRRQGARNQPQHF
. | TRBJ2-7 | TRBV27 | CASSKEGIRISYEQYF
TRBD2 | TRBJ2-7 | TRBV19 | CASSIGSSGAYEQYF
TRBD1 | TRBJ2-7 | TRBV19 | CASSRRGRLNEQYF
TRBD1 | TRBJ2-7 | TRBV6-5 | CASSPGTAMTYEQYF
. | TRBJ1-3 | TRBV6-1 | CAVRRSSGNTIYF
. | TRBJ1-1 | TRBV7-9 | CASSAKQQNTEAFF
TRBD1 | TRBJ2-7 | TRBV5-1 | CASSSETGTGAKDEQYF
. | TRBJ2-7 | TRBV30 | CAWGMGGEQYF
TRBD2 | TRBJ2-1 | TRBV7-2 | CASSSGLAGFEQFF
. | TRBJ1-5 | TRBV19 | CASSNRLNSNQPQHF
. | TRBJ1-1 | TRBV11-2 | CASNARGGTNTEAFF
. | TRBJ2-3 | TRBV4-3 | CASSPLGGSSTDTQYF
. | TRBJ2-7 | TRBV6-1 | CASSDITQGLYEQYF
. | TRBJ2-1 | TRBV6-4 | CASSKQGYNEQFF
. | TRBJ2-2 | TRBV7-3 | CASRDLYTGELFF
TRBD2 | TRBJ2-3 | TRBV5-4 | CASSNSGRRADTQYF
TRBD1 | TRBJ1-1 | TRBV6-8 | CASSYSVTGALNTEAFF
. | TRBJ1-2 | TRBV6-1 | CASSESGDSYTF
. | TRBJ2-7 | TRBV7-2 | CASATDYRSYEQYF
TRBD1 | TRBJ2-3 | TRBV7-3 | CASSFDSDRSSTDTQYF
. | TRBJ2-2 | TRBV9 | CASSLNREGNTGELFF